This T cell receptor beta chain is drawn from a study of cytotoxic CD8 clonotypes in ibrutinib-treated CLL. Notes on the study in general: Having risen at ibrutinib response, clonality had fallen back toward baseline by progression. Researchers report that baseline clonality outpaced age-matched healthy donors and tracked circulating CD8+ T-cell counts.

Comment on this clone: Its antigen is still unknown.

Genomic DNA in an amount of approximately 1.9 micrograms was extracted from cryopreserved PBMCs and used for the preparation of TCR beta libraries. Data came from immunoSEQ multiplex PCR; TCRdb stores just in-frame clones and leaves some out. The table has more than 150,000 clones, approximately 68% seen once. The CDR3 totals 13 residues. Trimming stripped 1 base from V and 5 bases from J, with 9 bases between. CDR1 and CDR2 from the germline V gene are SGHNT and YYREEE (reference sequence). Sequenced material: PBMCs, taken after 24 months of ibrutinib treatment. The chain carries TRBV5-4 and TRBJ1-1; D not resolved. The source of this sequence is a human donor with chronic lymphocytic leukemia. CDR3 residues: CASSLLVETEAFF. In DNA form, the CDR3 reads TGTGCCAGCAGCTTGTTAGTGGAGACTGAAGCTTTCTTT.